The rows below give T cell receptor beta chains drawn from one sample of a study of PD-1 blockade in classical Hodgkin lymphoma. The data were produced by immunoSEQ multiplex PCR, yet TCRdb's version contains in-frame clones alone and is incomplete. Of fewer than 35,000 clones in the sample, 86% were seen once. Sequenced here: CD4+ T cells from blood, sampled before the fourth cycle of nivolumab. The receptors originated from a human donor with classical Hodgkin lymphoma. Each CDR3 is given with its conserved first and last residue. The order of the fields is D gene, clone size, V gene, J gene, CDR3 length, CDR3 protein. D genes are given only for firm matches. Clone size, where shown, is once, few, many, or a class for clones that have expanded.

d_call: -
clone_size: -
v_call: TRBV7-9
j_call: TRBJ2-1
cdr3_length: 12
cdr3_aa: CASSFFPNEQFF

d_call: TRBD2
clone_size: -
v_call: TRBV7-8
j_call: TRBJ2-7
cdr3_length: 16
cdr3_aa: CASSRVGGGMAYEQYF

d_call: TRBD1
clone_size: -
v_call: TRBV19
j_call: TRBJ2-4
cdr3_length: 13
cdr3_aa: CASEFRQGNIQYF

d_call: -
clone_size: -
v_call: TRBV7-2
j_call: TRBJ1-5
cdr3_length: 15
cdr3_aa: CASSLSGLPNQPQHF

d_call: TRBD1
clone_size: -
v_call: TRBV29-1
j_call: TRBJ1-2
cdr3_length: 15
cdr3_aa: CSVDIGAGGAVGYTF

d_call: -
clone_size: once
v_call: TRBV20-1
j_call: TRBJ2-5
cdr3_length: 11
cdr3_aa: CSAIRTETQYF

d_call: -
clone_size: few
v_call: TRBV19
j_call: TRBJ1-5
cdr3_length: 13
cdr3_aa: CASSRTVNQPQHF

d_call: -
clone_size: few
v_call: TRBV2
j_call: TRBJ1-1
cdr3_length: 13
cdr3_aa: CASSVVMNTEAFF

d_call: TRBD2
clone_size: -
v_call: TRBV10-2
j_call: TRBJ2-3
cdr3_length: 16
cdr3_aa: CASSDWAGGSTDTQYF

d_call: -
clone_size: -
v_call: TRBV5-5
j_call: TRBJ1-6
cdr3_length: 14
cdr3_aa: CASSVQGYNSPLHF

d_call: -
clone_size: -
v_call: TRBV5-1
j_call: TRBJ2-3
cdr3_length: 14
cdr3_aa: CASSSSGSTDTQYF

d_call: -
clone_size: -
v_call: TRBV18
j_call: TRBJ1-3
cdr3_length: 15
cdr3_aa: CASSPGTGSRNTIYF

d_call: -
clone_size: -
v_call: TRBV2
j_call: TRBJ2-3
cdr3_length: 14
cdr3_aa: CASSVGTHTDTQYF

d_call: TRBD1
clone_size: once
v_call: TRBV6-1
j_call: TRBJ1-2
cdr3_length: 14
cdr3_aa: CASIERTGAYGYTF

d_call: -
clone_size: once
v_call: TRBV29-1
j_call: TRBJ2-7
cdr3_length: 12
cdr3_aa: CSVLTSSYEQYF

d_call: -
clone_size: -
v_call: TRBV7-2
j_call: TRBJ1-3
cdr3_length: 15
cdr3_aa: CASSRDWNSGNTIYF

d_call: TRBD2
clone_size: once
v_call: TRBV6-6
j_call: TRBJ2-5
cdr3_length: 15
cdr3_aa: CASSRGLAGGETQYF

d_call: -
clone_size: -
v_call: TRBV6-1
j_call: TRBJ2-1
cdr3_length: 14
cdr3_aa: CARTYKGSYNEQFF

d_call: -
clone_size: once
v_call: TRBV5-1
j_call: TRBJ2-7
cdr3_length: 14
cdr3_aa: CASSLGVVSYEQYF

d_call: -
clone_size: -
v_call: TRBV18
j_call: TRBJ2-1
cdr3_length: 17
cdr3_aa: CASSPARGMSSYNEQFF

d_call: -
clone_size: -
v_call: TRBV28
j_call: TRBJ2-6
cdr3_length: 22
cdr3_aa: CASSPALGVGGETLSGANVLTF

d_call: TRBD2
clone_size: -
v_call: TRBV7-9
j_call: TRBJ2-5
cdr3_length: 15
cdr3_aa: CASSSGLAGRETQYF

d_call: -
clone_size: -
v_call: TRBV7-9
j_call: TRBJ1-2
cdr3_length: 13
cdr3_aa: CASSIEEYYGYTF

d_call: -
clone_size: -
v_call: TRBV11-2
j_call: TRBJ1-4
cdr3_length: 15
cdr3_aa: CASSASGSQGEKLFF

d_call: -
clone_size: -
v_call: TRBV6-6
j_call: TRBJ1-4
cdr3_length: 14
cdr3_aa: CASSDTGTNEKLFF

d_call: TRBD1
clone_size: -
v_call: TRBV11-2
j_call: TRBJ2-7
cdr3_length: 15
cdr3_aa: CASSPRGTGRNEQYF

d_call: -
clone_size: few
v_call: TRBV13
j_call: TRBJ2-7
cdr3_length: 15
cdr3_aa: CASSLPSLGHHEQYF

d_call: TRBD1
clone_size: few
v_call: TRBV6-5
j_call: TRBJ1-2
cdr3_length: 13
cdr3_aa: CASSYTTGDGYTF

d_call: TRBD1
clone_size: -
v_call: TRBV19
j_call: TRBJ1-5
cdr3_length: 16
cdr3_aa: CASSRGGQAYNQPQHF

d_call: -
clone_size: -
v_call: TRBV6-1
j_call: TRBJ2-4
cdr3_length: 13
cdr3_aa: CASRRDAKNIQYF

d_call: TRBD2
clone_size: -
v_call: TRBV29-1
j_call: TRBJ2-1
cdr3_length: 17
cdr3_aa: CSVERTSGISSYNEQFF